This T cell receptor beta chain was sequenced during a study of CD8 T cells in ankylosing spondylitis. Quantitative barcoded 5'-RACE was used to prepare TCR beta libraries. TCRdb processed the 5' RACE reads anew with MiXCR; each CDR3 protein has one entry. The table shows 400,000 to 450,000 distinct CDR3 sequences, with approximately 17% occurring only once. A few counts support this clonotype. Its target is not known. Study-wide findings and caveats: CD8+ cells made up the disease-linked clones, which were relatively rare in peripheral blood. A motif of fewer than ten highly homologous TCR beta variants was seen as apparently characteristic of ankylosing spondylitis blood.

V was cut by 0 bases and J by 6 bases, with 11 bases left in between. The CDR3 loop spans 14 amino acids. The germline V gene has CDR1 MNHEY and CDR2 SVGEGT. The source is a male donor with ankylosing spondylitis. The specimen was blood, either unsorted or a sorted T cell fraction (not recorded which). The chain joins TRBV6-2 or TRBV6-3 to TRBJ1-2, with D uncertain. CDR3 DNA: TGTGCCAGCAGTTACTCGATAGTTGGGGATGGCTACACCTTC. Residues: CASSYSIVGDGYTF.